The clone carrying this TCR beta chain showed up just once. As yet, its antigen is unknown. Sample-barcoded 5' priming and a J-beta primer mix drove a second PCR of about 6 to 12 cycles. Using its own MiXCR run on the 5' RACE reads, TCRdb lists one record per CDR3 protein. The sample contains hundreds of thousands of distinct CDR3 sequences, just over 55% of which appear only once. The data are from a study of blood T cells in healthy people across ages. The junction had 9 bases not matched to a gene; V was cut back by 7 bases and J by 5 bases. CDR3 size: 16 residues. Per germline, CDR1 KGHDR and CDR2 SFDVKD. Study outcomes and limitations: Observed TCR beta diversity per million T cells went down as age went up. This fall followed a roughly linear course with age.

The clonotype originates from a man aged 40-55 years in good health. The chain has TRBV24-1 and TRBJ2-3, with 12 bases that match TRBD2. Material for sequencing was blood. CDR3 DNA: TGTGCCACCAGGGCCTACGGGACTAGCGGGTTAGATACGCAGTATTTT. It encodes CATRAYGTSGLDTQYF.